Here is one T cell receptor beta chain with its context. Within the sample, other DNA sequences also encode this same CDR3. This specimen comes from a study of blood T cell repertoires in COVID-19. Measured with immunoSEQ multiplex PCR; TCRdb has only the in-frame clones, and not every one. The repertoire holds about 180,000 clones, with around 90% as singletons. Trimming removed 6 bases from V and 3 bases from J; junction bases left unmatched: 5. Germline CDR1 is MNHEY and CDR2 is SVGAGI. This CDR3 spans 14 amino acids. Adults between roughly 18 and 95 years of age took part from 24 US areas. Allocation to cohorts depended on clinical history reported by the participants. Each recovered donor of Cohort 3 presented with two negative PCRs, clearance, or symptom resolution.

The chain uses TRBV6-5 and TRBJ2-7; 10 bases are shared with TRBD2. Sequencing was performed on PBMCs or T cells enriched from blood (not recorded which). This clonotype originated in a woman aged 18 to 35 who had recovered from COVID-19. The CDR3 region is CASRPSGSSYEQYF. The DNA of the CDR3 is TGTGCCAGCAGACCTAGCGGGAGTAGCTACGAGCAGTACTTC.